The TCR beta chain described here comes from a study of T-cell memory formation after mild COVID-19 (dated by TCRdb to the early 2020s). In terms of the full investigation: Most TCR sequence clusters were specific to one of the two donors. The cohort was made up of two young adult volunteers, one female and one male, who were previously healthy. Longitudinal TCRalpha and TCRbeta repertoire sequencing tracked T-cell clones expanding and contracting after mild COVID-19 in a couple of donors.

PBMCs were isolated by Ficoll-Paque density gradient centrifugation. Trimming takes 6 bases from V and 4 bases from J, and the germline ends sit 27 bases apart. From a lookup of the germline V gene, CDR1 and CDR2 are LGHNT and FRNRAP. CDR3 length: 18 amino acids, cysteine to phenylalanine. Just CDR3 DNA is preserved here, 54 bases in frame from base 1. Comment on this clonotype: The target of this receptor is not known. Base quality data are lacking; no much larger clone is found one base away.

Instrument used: Illumina NovaSeq 6000. cDNA libraries for TCRalpha and TCRbeta were prepared by 5'RACE using constant-segment primers, with sample barcodes and unique molecular identifiers added. RNA was extracted from every sample with Trizol reagent. Amplification of the libraries took two PCR steps, and the second step added a second sample barcode plus Illumina TruSeq adapters. Libraries were sequenced on an Illumina NovaSeq with 2 x 150 bp paired-end reads. The original pipeline was this. Reads were demultiplexed and collapsed into UMI-guided consensus sequences with migec v1.2.7. Using mixcr v2.1.11, UMI consensuses were aligned to TRA and TRB V and J templates and then assembled into clonotypes. Clonotypes were classified as expanded or contracted when called significant by both edgeR and NoisET, with noise models trained on biological replicates. edgeR calls used a false discovery rate-adjusted p below 0.01 and a log2 fold-change threshold of 1. PCA with hierarchical clustering of max-normalized trajectories of the 1000 most abundant clonotypes was used as exploratory dynamics analysis. The CD4 or CD8 phenotype of responding clones was assigned using the separately sequenced CD4+ and CD8+ repertoires. The public reads were reanalyzed by TCRdb: fastp trimming at Q25, MiXCR alignment, in-frame beta chains only. Rows are combined by CDR3 protein, so each entry shows the most common genes and DNA. TCRdb assigned the V and J calls; the authors' analysis was not used. In this sample the table shows 14,000 to 15,000 distinct CDR3 sequences, around a fifth of which occur a single time. The top ten constitute 55% to 60% of the sample.

Results and caveats for the whole study, not just this receptor: Contracting CD4+ clones were found mainly in CM and EM memory subsets, while CD8+ clones were enriched in EMRA. Only a couple of mild cases were covered by the study, and larger cohorts that include severe cases with pre-infection samples were considered necessary. Some responding clones were found in pre-infection memory, which suggests that pre-existing cross-reactive memory T cells took part in the SARS-CoV-2 response. Clones contracting from day 15 to 85 had balanced CD4/CD8 phenotypes, while a second wave expanding from day 15 to 37 was biased towards CD4+. SARS-CoV-2 specificity was not confirmed for the second-wave clones peaking on day 37.

The receptor was isolated from a man aged 18-30 years who had mild COVID-19 (a few samples of this study predate the infection). The sample titles of this study are shuffled in the database, so cell type and time point are left out; the donor was told from shared clones. Sequencing was performed on PBMCs or a T cell subset sorted from them (not recorded which). The chain couples TRBV12-5 to TRBJ1-2; the D region possibly corresponds to TRBD1 (6 bases align). At the DNA level, the sequence is TGTGCTAGTGGCTTAACTCCCATGGACAGTAAACTTGGCTATGGCTACACCTTC. Its protein reads: CASGLTPMDSKLGYGYTF.